A single T cell receptor beta chain is shown here with its context. What this receptor recognizes is not known. No per-base quality is available; no much larger clone lies one base away. Unmatched junction bases come to 4, with V trimmed by 2 bases and J by 6 bases. Reading from cysteine to phenylalanine, the CDR3 counts 13 amino acids. The entry retains the CDR3 DNA only, 39 bases that are in frame from base 1. The germline V gene gives CDR1 as SGHRS and CDR2 as YFSETQ. The sample is drawn from a study of radiation and T cells in renal cell carcinoma (dated by TCRdb to about 2020). With respect to the entire study: Samples were obtained from a clinical trial, in which 15 Gy stereotactic body radiation therapy was delivered to primary renal cell carcinomas and nephrectomy was performed 4 weeks later. TCR beta sequencing covered roughly 53 samples in total, comprising approximately 26 tumors and approximately 27 peripheral blood samples. In the 53 samples combined, around 3.7 million unique CDR3 nucleotide sequences were found, encoding 2.5 million to 3 million unique CDR3 amino acid sequences. Broad study findings and their caveats: With a single-armed trial design, the study had no way to address how radiation dose or scheduling affects the TCR repertoire. Dynamics of the blood repertoire were not tracked past 4 weeks after treatment. Top tumor clonotypes rose in blood from baseline to 2 weeks post-radiation, then contracted by 4 weeks, suggesting transient expansion of tumor-resident clones. No pretreatment tumor biopsies were available, so the baseline intratumoral presence of clonotypes could not be determined.

The immunoSEQ kit was used, according to the manufacturer's recommendations, to generate TCR beta libraries from genomic DNA. To prepare the libraries, a first multiplex PCR with proprietary primers was run, followed by a second PCR that added unique barcodes, and a bead cleanup was done after each round. A kit-provided positive control reaction and a negative control reaction were included in every sample batch. The final libraries were assessed on an Agilent 4200 TapeStation D1000 ScreenTape, pooled by volume, and quantified by qPCR. An Illumina NextSeq500 fitted with a MidOutput 150-cycle cartridge performed the sequencing, running 156 Read1 cycles and 15 Index1 cycles with the kit's custom primers. The pooled library was loaded at 0.95 to 1 pM with about 20% PhiX control spiked in. Per the authors' processing: Vendor-processed data were analyzed in R, and a clonotype was defined as all T cells sharing the same CDR3 nucleotide sequence. In the clone abundance analyses, frequencies were normalized to the 10,000 most abundant clones in each sample. Public T cell clones, averaging fewer than five per sample, were removed before analysis. An abundance difference of at least 32-fold between compartments was the criterion for calling clonotypes tumor-enriched or baseline blood-enriched. A beta-binomial differential abundance model was applied to find clonotypes that expanded or contracted between blood time points. Tumor-blood repertoire similarity was measured with the Baroni-Urbani and Buser coefficient, and group comparisons used two-tailed Wilcoxon tests in R. TCRdb obtained this table from immuneACCESS and retained in-frame rearrangements with V and J assigned. These tables miss some clones; where compared with another copy, unresolved V genes account for less than half of the shortfall, and the remainder is unexplained. The DNA gave D and trimming, while V, J and clone size come from that table. This sample comprises 150,000 or so clones, about nine tenths of them detected only once. The ten biggest clones cover approximately 4% of the sample.

The time point label of this sample denotes: baseline pretreatment blood. The treatment or condition label of this sample denotes: 15 Gy SBRT to primary tumor, nephrectomy 4 weeks later. To follow tumor-enriched clonotypes, peripheral blood was collected serially from radiation-treated patients at baseline and again at 2 weeks and 4 weeks after SBRT. Every patient had renal cell carcinoma of clear cell pathology. Genomic DNA for TCR sequencing was prepared using the QIAamp DNA Blood Mini Kit (Qiagen). The analyses included just those samples that passed every quality control check. Source: blood, taken from a patient whose treatment included radiotherapy and nephrectomy. The chain couples TRBV5-1 to TRBJ1-2; a stretch of 7 junction bases matches TRBD1. The clonotype was recovered from a woman in her 70s with renal cell carcinoma. The nucleotide sequence reads TGCGCCAGCAGCTTTGACAGGGTAAATGGCTACACCTTC. Translated, it reads CASSFDRVNGYTF. Reference TRBV5-1 and TRBJ1-2 proteins supply the regions before and after the CDR3; the full variable domain is: KAGVTQTPRYLIKTRGQQVTLSCSPISGHRSVSWYQQTPGQGLQFLFEYFSETQRNKGNFPGRFSGRQFSNSRSEMNVSTLELGDSALYLCASSFDRVNGYTFGSGTRLTVV.